Listed here is a single TCR beta chain. Its cognate antigen is unknown. Together with a sample-barcoded 5' primer, a J-beta primer mix was included in a second PCR lasting 7 to 11 cycles. From the 5' RACE reads, TCRdb called clonotypes with MiXCR, one entry per CDR3 protein. The sample has roughly 830,000 distinct CDR3 sequences, about 59% seen once. V gave up 4 bases and J gave up 10 bases, with 17 bases separating them. The CDR3 contains 14 residues. CDR1 LGHNA and CDR2 YNFKEQ come from the germline V gene. This sample stems from a study of blood T cells in healthy people across ages. Findings of the study overall: Naive CD4+ cells and diversity were both higher in long-lived donors than in aged donors.

The TCR originated in a young man in good health. The chain is built from TRBV4-2 and TRBJ2-1; tentatively, D is TRBD1 or TRBD2 (5 bases each). Sequenced: blood. CDR3 DNA sequence: TGTGCCAGCAGCCCCCCGGGACGCGATAGCGAGCAGTTCTTC. Translating it yields CASSPPGRDSEQFF.